These T cell receptor beta chains were read from a single sample in a study of cytomegalovirus exposure and HLA in healthy donors. Some clones are missing from TCRdb's copy, which holds only in-frame ones; the method was immunoSEQ multiplex PCR. The data contain around 40,000 clones, around 72% of them singletons. What was sequenced was PBMCs. The origin of the receptors is a woman aged 25 to 39 in good health and CMV-seronegative. Both conserved end residues are part of each CDR3. The D gene is left open where the match is weak. Size is stated for part of the rows, as once, few or many counts, or as a class when the clone is expanded.

d_call: .; v_call: TRBV25-1; clone_size: medium-sized; j_call: TRBJ2-6; cdr3_nt: TGTGCCAGCAGTTTAGAAACCGCTGGGGCCAACGTCCTGACTTTC; cdr3_aa: CASSLETAGANVLTF
d_call: TRBD1; v_call: TRBV2; clone_size: .; j_call: TRBJ1-1; cdr3_nt: TGTGCCAGCAGTCAAGACAGGGGGCCGACTGAAGCTTTCTTT; cdr3_aa: CASSQDRGPTEAFF
d_call: TRBD2; v_call: TRBV5-1; clone_size: .; j_call: TRBJ2-7; cdr3_nt: TGCGCCAGCAAGGATGCCAGCGGGAGCCATTACGAGCAGTACTTC; cdr3_aa: CASKDASGSHYEQYF
d_call: TRBD1; v_call: TRBV29-1; clone_size: .; j_call: TRBJ1-1; cdr3_nt: TGCAGCGTCCCCGGGACAGGGGTTCTGAACACTGAAGCTTTCTTT; cdr3_aa: CSVPGTGVLNTEAFF
d_call: .; v_call: TRBV5-1; clone_size: .; j_call: TRBJ1-1; cdr3_nt: TGCGCCAGCAGCTTGGAAGGGAGGCTTAGGGTGAACACTGAAGCTTTCTTT; cdr3_aa: CASSLEGRLRVNTEAFF
d_call: TRBD2; v_call: TRBV7-9; clone_size: .; j_call: TRBJ2-5; cdr3_nt: TGTGCCTCCCGGCGGGGGTTGGGAGAGACCCAGTACTTC; cdr3_aa: CASRRGLGETQYF
d_call: TRBD1; v_call: TRBV30; clone_size: .; j_call: TRBJ1-5; cdr3_nt: TGTGCCTGGAGCGGGACAGCGAATCAGCCCCAGCATTTT; cdr3_aa: CAWSGTANQPQHF
d_call: TRBD1; v_call: TRBV6-1; clone_size: .; j_call: TRBJ1-4; cdr3_nt: TGTGCCAGCAGTAGGGGACAGTCGAGTGAAAAACTGTTTTTT; cdr3_aa: CASSRGQSSEKLFF
d_call: .; v_call: TRBV14; clone_size: .; j_call: TRBJ2-5; cdr3_nt: TGTGCCAGCAGCCAGGGGGCCCTACTATCGTACCAAGAGACCCAGTACTTC; cdr3_aa: CASSQGALLSYQETQYF
d_call: TRBD1; v_call: TRBV23-1; clone_size: .; j_call: TRBJ1-6; cdr3_nt: TGCGCCAGCAGTCAACAGGACAGGGGCGCACCCCTCCACTTT; cdr3_aa: CASSQQDRGAPLHF
d_call: .; v_call: TRBV7-9; clone_size: .; j_call: TRBJ1-1; cdr3_nt: TGTGCCAGCAGCCGGGGGGGTGACACTGAAGCTTTCTTT; cdr3_aa: CASSRGGDTEAFF
d_call: .; v_call: TRBV4-1; clone_size: .; j_call: TRBJ2-1; cdr3_nt: TGCGCCAGCAGCCAAGAGGTAGATGAGCAGTTCTTC; cdr3_aa: CASSQEVDEQFF
d_call: .; v_call: TRBV6-5; clone_size: .; j_call: TRBJ1-5; cdr3_nt: TGTGCCAGCAGCCCATCGGCCACAGGGCAGCCCCAGCATTTT; cdr3_aa: CASSPSATGQPQHF
d_call: .; v_call: TRBV7-9; clone_size: .; j_call: TRBJ2-7; cdr3_nt: TGTGCCAGCACCAGTCCGGCGGGGAAGGACTACGAGCAGTACTTC; cdr3_aa: CASTSPAGKDYEQYF
d_call: TRBD2; v_call: TRBV18; clone_size: once; j_call: TRBJ2-5; cdr3_nt: TGTGCCAGCTCACTGACTAGCGGATTCCAAGAGACCCAGTACTTC; cdr3_aa: CASSLTSGFQETQYF
d_call: TRBD2; v_call: TRBV15; clone_size: .; j_call: TRBJ2-7; cdr3_nt: TGTGCCACCAGCGGCTTTAGCGGGAGGGATTGGGCCTACGAGCAGTACTTC; cdr3_aa: CATSGFSGRDWAYEQYF
d_call: .; v_call: TRBV6-1; clone_size: .; j_call: TRBJ1-4; cdr3_nt: TGTGCCAGCAGTGAATCAGGGAATAATGAAAAACTGTTTTTT; cdr3_aa: CASSESGNNEKLFF
d_call: .; v_call: TRBV7-2; clone_size: once; j_call: TRBJ2-3; cdr3_nt: TGTGCCAGCAGCTTATTCAGGGATACGCAGTATTTT; cdr3_aa: CASSLFRDTQYF
d_call: TRBD1; v_call: TRBV6-1; clone_size: .; j_call: TRBJ1-2; cdr3_nt: TGTGCCAGCGGGACAGGGGGGAGCGGCTACACCTTC; cdr3_aa: CASGTGGSGYTF
d_call: .; v_call: TRBV4-1; clone_size: .; j_call: TRBJ2-5; cdr3_nt: TGCGCCAGCAGCCAAGGAGGGAAAGAGACCCAGTACTTC; cdr3_aa: CASSQGGKETQYF
d_call: .; v_call: TRBV11-2; clone_size: .; j_call: TRBJ1-4; cdr3_nt: TGTGCCAGCAGCTTAGATCACGGACAGAACGAAAAACTGTTTTTT; cdr3_aa: CASSLDHGQNEKLFF
d_call: .; v_call: TRBV5-1; clone_size: .; j_call: TRBJ1-1; cdr3_nt: TGCGCCAGCAGCGCACAGGGTTCGAACACTGAAGCTTTCTTT; cdr3_aa: CASSAQGSNTEAFF
d_call: .; v_call: TRBV7-9; clone_size: .; j_call: TRBJ2-2; cdr3_nt: TGTGCCAGCAGCTCCGGGACACCGAACACCGGGGAGCTGTTTTTT; cdr3_aa: CASSSGTPNTGELFF
d_call: TRBD1; v_call: TRBV7-9; clone_size: medium-sized; j_call: TRBJ1-2; cdr3_nt: TGTGCCAGCAGCTTTGGACCAGGGACAGGAGACTATGGCTACACCTTC; cdr3_aa: CASSFGPGTGDYGYTF
d_call: .; v_call: TRBV19; clone_size: once; j_call: TRBJ1-1; cdr3_nt: TGTGCCAGTAGTATGCAGGTAAACACTGAAGCTTTCTTT; cdr3_aa: CASSMQVNTEAFF
d_call: .; v_call: TRBV2; clone_size: .; j_call: TRBJ1-5; cdr3_nt: TGTGCCAGCGGCAGGCAACCCAATCAGCCCCAGCATTTT; cdr3_aa: CASGRQPNQPQHF
d_call: .; v_call: TRBV28; clone_size: .; j_call: TRBJ1-5; cdr3_nt: TGTGCCAGCAGTTCATTCAAAGACAGGTCGGATCAGCCCCAGCATTTT; cdr3_aa: CASSSFKDRSDQPQHF
d_call: .; v_call: TRBV4-2; clone_size: few; j_call: TRBJ2-3; cdr3_nt: TGTGCCAGCAGCCAAGAAGAGGGCGGGGATACGCAGTATTTT; cdr3_aa: CASSQEEGGDTQYF
d_call: .; v_call: TRBV5-1; clone_size: .; j_call: TRBJ2-7; cdr3_nt: TGCGCCAGCAGGGGGAATACAGGAGTAAGCTCCTACGAGCAGTACTTC; cdr3_aa: CASRGNTGVSSYEQYF
d_call: .; v_call: TRBV5-4; clone_size: .; j_call: TRBJ1-1; cdr3_nt: TGTGCCAGCAGCCAGATTACAGTGAACACTGAAGCTTTCTTT; cdr3_aa: CASSQITVNTEAFF
d_call: .; v_call: TRBV30; clone_size: .; j_call: TRBJ1-2; cdr3_nt: TGTGCCTGGAGTGTAGGGGGGGTACGCGGCTACACCTTC; cdr3_aa: CAWSVGGVRGYTF
d_call: .; v_call: TRBV19; clone_size: .; j_call: TRBJ2-2; cdr3_nt: TGTGCCAGTAATTTCGGGACTGGGGCCGGGGAGCTGTTTTTT; cdr3_aa: CASNFGTGAGELFF
d_call: .; v_call: TRBV11-2; clone_size: .; j_call: TRBJ2-7; cdr3_nt: TGTGCCAGCAGCCCCCTTTCCGGGGGTAGCGGCGCCTACGAGCAGTACTTC; cdr3_aa: CASSPLSGGSGAYEQYF
d_call: .; v_call: TRBV27; clone_size: .; j_call: TRBJ2-1; cdr3_nt: TGTGCCAGCCGTGTGTACAATGAGCAGTTCTTC; cdr3_aa: CASRVYNEQFF
d_call: TRBD1; v_call: TRBV7-6; clone_size: once; j_call: TRBJ1-5; cdr3_nt: TGTGCCAGCAGCACTGGACAGGGCCTCAATCAGCCCCAGCATTTT; cdr3_aa: CASSTGQGLNQPQHF
d_call: TRBD1; v_call: TRBV30; clone_size: .; j_call: TRBJ2-5; cdr3_nt: TGTGCCTGGAACCTCGGACAGGGGAAAGAGACCCAGTACTTC; cdr3_aa: CAWNLGQGKETQYF
d_call: .; v_call: TRBV27; clone_size: few; j_call: TRBJ2-3; cdr3_nt: TGTGCCAGACCCCGCCAACAGGCCATTAGCACAGATACGCAGTATTTT; cdr3_aa: CARPRQQAISTDTQYF
d_call: TRBD1; v_call: TRBV28; clone_size: .; j_call: TRBJ2-3; cdr3_nt: TGTGCCAGCAGTTTATACTCCGGTTTGACAGGGCTCTATCCAGATACGCAGTATTTT; cdr3_aa: CASSLYSGLTGLYPDTQYF
d_call: TRBD1; v_call: TRBV6-4; clone_size: .; j_call: TRBJ1-1; cdr3_nt: TGTGCCAGCAGTTGGCGAAGGAGACAGGGGACCTTGAACACTGAAGCTTTCTTT; cdr3_aa: CASSWRRRQGTLNTEAFF
d_call: TRBD1; v_call: TRBV29-1; clone_size: few; j_call: TRBJ2-5; cdr3_nt: TGCAGCGTTACGGGGGACAGGCCCGTCGAGACCCAGTACTTC; cdr3_aa: CSVTGDRPVETQYF
d_call: TRBD1; v_call: TRBV7-2; clone_size: .; j_call: TRBJ2-7; cdr3_nt: TGTGCCAGCAGCTTAGCGGGACAGGACCGCAACGAGCAGTACTTC; cdr3_aa: CASSLAGQDRNEQYF
d_call: .; v_call: TRBV30; clone_size: .; j_call: TRBJ1-5; cdr3_nt: TGTGCCTGGAGCCGGGGGAAGCAGCCCCAGCATTTT; cdr3_aa: CAWSRGKQPQHF
d_call: .; v_call: TRBV5-1; clone_size: once; j_call: TRBJ2-5; cdr3_nt: TGCGCCAGCAGCCCGAGGGAACGAGAGACCCAGTACTTC; cdr3_aa: CASSPRERETQYF
d_call: TRBD1; v_call: TRBV23-1; clone_size: .; j_call: TRBJ1-1; cdr3_nt: TGCGCCAGCAGTCAAAAGGCGACAGGGAGTGGCACTGAAGCTTTCTTT; cdr3_aa: CASSQKATGSGTEAFF
d_call: TRBD1; v_call: TRBV7-8; clone_size: .; j_call: TRBJ1-5; cdr3_nt: TGTGCCAGCAGCTTGTGGCAGGGGGGCAATCAGCCCCAGCATTTT; cdr3_aa: CASSLWQGGNQPQHF
d_call: .; v_call: TRBV28; clone_size: .; j_call: TRBJ2-1; cdr3_nt: TGTGCCAGCAGCTCACGGGGCGGGGCGGACTATGAGCAGTTCTTC; cdr3_aa: CASSSRGGADYEQFF
d_call: .; v_call: TRBV5-6; clone_size: few; j_call: TRBJ1-5; cdr3_nt: TGTGCCAGCAGCACCGGAGGGGTTCAGCCCCAGCATTTT; cdr3_aa: CASSTGGVQPQHF